Listed here are 8 T cell receptor beta chains from one sample, sequenced in a study of PD-L1 blockade in urothelial cancer. Generated by immunoSEQ multiplex PCR, the TCRdb table keeps only in-frame clones and is missing some. The repertoire consists of tens of thousands of clones, with 84% occurring once and the leading ten covering 8% to 10%. Time point reported: pretreatment peripheral blood. The material was PBMCs, obtained around atezolizumab (anti-PD-L1) treatment. The receptors derive from a woman between 70 and 85 years old with urothelial cancer.

J is TRBJ1-1 and V is TRBV5-1, with 7 bases aligning to TRBD1. With V trimmed by 6 bases and J by 1 base, 12 bases remained unmatched. CDR1 SGHRS and CDR2 YFSETQ come from the germline V gene. The length of the CDR3 is 16 residues. CDR3 sequence: CASISSTGDRNTEAFF. The CDR3 DNA reads TGCGCCAGCATTAGTTCAACAGGGGACCGGAACACTGAAGCTTTCTTT.

The V and J genes are TRBV2 and TRBJ1-1; D is possibly TRBD1 (5 bases). This CDR3 region has 14 residues. Trimming pared 6 bases from V and 4 bases from J, leaving 15 bases between. Per germline, CDR1 SNHLY and CDR2 FYNNEI. The CDR3 here is CASSRVIRGTEAFF. The CDR3 region has the DNA TGTGCCAGCAGCCGCGTTATAAGGGGCACTGAAGCTTTCTTT.

The chain employs TRBV5-1 and TRBJ2-7, with D maybe TRBD2 (6 bases). The CDR3 has 16 amino acids. CDR1 SGHRS and CDR2 YFSETQ come from the germline V gene. Between the trimmed V and J ends, which lost 0 bases and 0 bases, there was a span of 13 bases. The CDR3 nucleotides read TGCGCCAGCAGCTTGGTAGGAGGGTTCAGCTCCTACGAGCAGTACTTC. Amino acid sequence: CASSLVGGFSSYEQYF.

The rearrangement links TRBV2 to TRBJ1-1; no definite D call. The CDR3 length is 14 residues. Germline-derived CDR1 and CDR2 are SNHLY and FYNNEI. Trimming removed 7 bases at V and 3 bases at J, with 15 bases between. Here the CDR3 reads CASTLTEADTEAFF. The CDR3 DNA reads as TGTGCCAGCACCCTAACGGAAGCGGACACTGAAGCTTTCTTT.

This clone was detected once. The V and J genes are TRBV27 and TRBJ1-6; a possible D gene is TRBD1 (5 bases). CDR3 size: 16 residues. Trimming shortened V by 5 bases and J by 0 bases, and 11 bases separated the two germline ends. CDR1 and CDR2 (germline): MNHEY, SMNVEV (reference sequence). This CDR3 is CASSGDRGSYNSPLHF. CDR3 coding DNA: TGTGCCAGCAGTGGAGATAGGGGCTCCTATAATTCACCCCTCCACTTT.

The rearrangement joins TRBV10-3 to TRBJ1-1, with D perhaps matching TRBD1 (5 bases). This CDR3 is 15 amino acids long. Germline loops: CDR1 ENHRY, CDR2 SYGVKD. V was pared by 6 bases and J by 3 bases, with 17 bases between. The CDR3 region is CAIRPVGGAYTEAFF. The CDR3 nucleotides are TGTGCCATCAGGCCCGTCGGAGGGGCGTACACTGAAGCTTTCTTT.

The rearrangement uses TRBV4-3 and TRBJ2-3, with D maybe TRBD2 (6 bases). V was trimmed by 2 bases and J by 6 bases, leaving 9 bases between them. The CDR3 is 13 amino acids. Germline CDR1 LGHNA, CDR2 YSLEER. The CDR3 region is CASSQTRGDTQYF. The CDR3 coding sequence is TGCGCCAGCAGCCAAACCCGGGGGGATACGCAGTATTTT.

The gene calls are TRBV11-2 and TRBJ1-2; tentatively, D is TRBD1 (5 bases). The CDR3 contains 13 residues. The V gene lost 2 bases and the J gene lost 7 bases, with 11 bases spanning the gap. Per germline, CDR1 SGHAT and CDR2 FQNNGV. CDR3 sequence: CASSLRRGLGYTF. The DNA for the CDR3 is TGTGCCAGCAGCTTACGAAGGGGCCTTGGCTACACCTTC.